A single sample is the source of the 32 T cell receptor beta chains below, sequenced in a study of OX40 agonist ivuxolimab in advanced cancers. Method: immunoSEQ multiplex PCR; TCRdb's copy keeps in-frame clones and lacks some. The sample lists 65,000 or so clones, approximately 86% occurring once. The sequencing used CD4+ or CD8+ T cells sorted from blood, collected in a trial of the OX40 agonist ivuxolimab. These receptors came from an adult with an advanced solid tumor such as melanoma, head and neck, liver or kidney cancer.

The chain couples TRBV28 to TRBJ2-7; D gene uncertain. V shed 4 bases and J shed 1 base, with 8 bases lying between them. The CDR3 has 13 residues. In germline, CDR1 is MDHEN, CDR2 SYDVKM. CDR3 nucleotide sequence: TGTGCCAGCAGTTCGGGCAGTTCCTACGAGCAGTACTTC. This codes for CASSSGSSYEQYF.

This clone was recorded a few times. The chain carries TRBV6-1 and TRBJ2-7; D might be TRBD1 (5 bases). The V gene's germline CDR1 is MNHNS and CDR2 SASEGT. Trimming removed 4 bases at V and 2 bases at J, with 9 bases between. The CDR3 runs to 13 residues. CDR3 nucleotides: TGTGCCAGCAGTGCGACAGCCGCCTACGAGCAGTACTTC. It specifies CASSATAAYEQYF.

Concerning this clone itself: The junction differs from germline at one of its ends, possibly a read error. The chain combines TRBV7-9 with TRBJ2-3; TRBD2 is a possible D gene (6 bases). Germline V lookup: CDR1 SEHNR, CDR2 FQNEAQ (reference sequence). This CDR3 is 12 amino acids long. The CDR3 reads CASSSPPGLSSF. CDR3 sequence (DNA): TGTGCCAGCAGCTCTCCACCGGGACTTTCCTCCTTT.

The V gene is TRBV5-4, the J gene TRBJ1-6; D might be TRBD1 (6 bases). This CDR3 is built from 15 residues. Germline V gene sequence: CDR1 SGHNT, CDR2 YYREEE (reference sequence). Trimming stripped 4 bases from V and 6 bases from J, with 14 bases between. CDR3 loop: CASSDRTDFNSPLHF. CDR3 coding DNA: TGTGCCAGCAGCGACCGGACAGACTTTAATTCACCCCTCCACTTT.

In the case of this clone: One end of the junction fails to match germline, which may point to a read error. The V gene is TRBV7-6, the J gene TRBJ2-7; tentative D call: TRBD2 (5 bases). Germline CDR1 reads SGHVS; CDR2 reads FNYEAQ. CDR3 length: 16 residues. DNA of the CDR3: TGTGCCAGCAGCTTAGGCCCCCGGGGAGTATCCTCCGAGCAGTACTTC. As protein: CASSLGPRGVSSEQYF.

Only a few counts were recorded for this clone. The V and J genes are TRBV4-3 and TRBJ2-2; D call uncertain. V dropped 1 base and J dropped 8 bases, with 8 bases sitting between them. Germline V gene lookup returns CDR1 LGHNA and CDR2 YSLEER. This CDR3 contains 13 residues. This CDR3 is CASSQGGRGELFF. The CDR3 DNA is TGCGCCAGCAGCCAAGGGGGTAGGGGGGAGCTGTTTTTT.

The chain links TRBV12-2 to TRBJ2-7; the DNA was not used to check the table's D call, TRBD2. TRBV12-2 corresponds to a pseudogene. The CDR3 covers 17 residues. The CDR3 DNA is TGTGCAAGTCGCTTAGTGGGCGGGAGGGCCCTGGTTTGCGAGCAGTACTTC. Translated, it gives CASRLVGGRALVCEQYF.

CDR3 loop: CASGDLAGVSDTQYF. For the CDR3, the DNA is TGTGCCAGCGGAGATTTAGCGGGAGTAAGTGATACGCAGTATTTT. The chain is built from TRBV2 and TRBJ2-3; 9 bases align to TRBD2. Germline CDR1 reads SNHLY; CDR2 reads FYNNEI. The length of the CDR3 is 15 residues. J gave up 6 bases and V 8 bases, and 12 bases lay outside the gene matches.

This chain uses TRBV4-2 with TRBJ2-3, with 10 bases lining up with TRBD1. In germline, CDR1 is LGHNA, CDR2 YNFKEQ. The V and J ends lost 0 bases and 6 bases, in that order; junction bases with no gene match: 6. The CDR3 runs 16 residues. The chain's CDR3 is CASSQDRQGARDTQYF. CDR3 bases: TGTGCCAGCAGCCAAGATCGACAGGGGGCGCGGGATACGCAGTATTTT.

The CDR3 sequence is CASSFSLEQYF. In nucleotides, the CDR3 is TGTGCCAGCAGTTTCAGTTTGGAGCAGTACTTC. This rearrangement joins TRBV28 to TRBJ2-7; D call uncertain. The CDR3 runs 11 residues. The germline V gene encodes CDR1 MDHEN and CDR2 SYDVKM. V gave up 3 bases and J gave up 7 bases, with 7 bases separating them.

Comments on this clone: A read error may account for a junction end that differs from germline. The V call is TRBV7-7, the J call TRBJ2-1; possibly TRBD2 for D (5 bases). Germline V gene data show CDR1 as SSHAT and CDR2 as FNYEAQ (reference sequence). The CDR3 has 13 residues. The CDR3 spells CASSLFGDNEQFF. The CDR3 DNA follows: TGTGCTAGCAGCTTATTCGGGGACAATGAGCAGTTCTTC.

The chain recombines TRBV6-5 with TRBJ1-1; no reliable D call. The CDR3 is 16 amino acids. Germline V gene data show CDR1 as MNHEY and CDR2 as SVGAGI. V was trimmed by 0 bases and J by 2 bases, leaving 13 bases between them. CDR3 sequence reads: CASSYSWSGANTEAFF. CDR3 DNA sequence: TGTGCCAGCAGTTACTCCTGGTCAGGCGCTAACACTGAAGCTTTCTTT.

With regard to this clone: One end of the junction varies from germline; a read error may be responsible. This sequence joins TRBV6-6 and TRBJ2-4; 10 nucleotides align to TRBD1. The CDR3 runs 13 residues. Germline lookup yields CDR1 MNHNY and CDR2 SVGAGI (reference sequence). This CDR3 reads CASSYSTSGQGPF. As DNA, the CDR3 is TGTGCCAGCAGTTACTCGACGTCGGGACAGGGGCCCTTC.

This clone was counted between two and nine times. The DNA of the CDR3 is TGTGCCAGCCGGGCTTCTGGAAACACCATATATTTT. This sequence encodes CASRASGNTIYF. The chain recombines TRBV6-5 with TRBJ1-3; D is unresolved. V dropped 8 bases and J dropped 1 base, with 6 bases sitting between them. The CDR3 loop spans 12 amino acids. The V gene's germline CDR1 is MNHEY and CDR2 SVGAGI.

The gene calls are TRBV11-1 and TRBJ2-2, with D maybe TRBD2 (5 bases). V lost 5 bases and J 6 bases, leaving 13 bases between the germline ends. CDR1 is SGHAT, CDR2 FQDESV, per germline (reference sequence). The CDR3 covers 14 residues. CDR3 sequence (DNA): TGTGCCAGCAGCACCGGACTTGGGGCCGGGGAGCTGTTTTTT. Translation: CASSTGLGAGELFF.

This chain connects TRBV13 to TRBJ2-7; TRBD1 matches 11 bases. Germline V CDR1 and CDR2: PRHDT, FYEKMQ (reference sequence). This CDR3 has 13 amino acids. With V trimmed by 8 bases and J by 2 bases, 2 bases remained unmatched. This CDR3 is CASRDRGAYEQYF. In DNA form, the CDR3 reads TGTGCCAGCCGGGACAGGGGGGCCTACGAGCAGTACTTC. Filled out from reference TRBV13 and TRBJ2-7, the complete variable domain reads AAGVIQSPRHLIKEKRETATLKCYPIPRHDTVYWYQQGPGQDPQFLISFYEKMQSDKGSIPDRFSAQQFSDYHSELNMSSLELGDSALYFCASRDRGAYEQYFGPGTRLTVT.

The V gene is TRBV5-1, the J gene TRBJ1-2; 7 bases are shared with TRBD1. The germline gives CDR1 SGHRS, CDR2 YFSETQ. The length of the CDR3 is 13 residues. V gave up 5 bases and J gave up 3 bases; unmatched junction bases: 4. The CDR3 coding sequence is TGCGCCAGCAGTGTTCAGGGGGACTATGGCTACACCTTC. Translation gives CASSVQGDYGYTF.

This clone was picked up one time. This chain connects TRBV6-5 to TRBJ2-3; D uncertain. The V end was cut by 7 bases, the J end by 5 bases, with 7 bases between. There are 11 residues in the CDR3. Germline CDR1 reads MNHEY; CDR2 reads SVGAGI. CDR3 nucleotides: TGTGCCAGCACCAGACTAGATACGCAGTATTTT. Translated: CASTRLDTQYF.

The genes are TRBV5-5 and TRBJ2-7; a weak D match, TRBD1 (5 bases). The CDR3 runs 14 residues. Deletions cut 0 bases from V and 5 bases from J, with 12 bases between. From germline, CDR1 is SGHKS and CDR2 YYEKEE (reference sequence). CDR3 region: CASSLEAGWDEQYF. The CDR3 DNA reads TGTGCCAGCAGCTTGGAGGCAGGGTGGGACGAGCAGTACTTC.

The chain is built from TRBV9 and TRBJ1-3; tentatively, D is TRBD1 (5 bases). Per germline, CDR1 SGDLS and CDR2 YYNGEE. The V and J ends lost 3 bases and 3 bases respectively, with 10 bases between them. The CDR3 is 14 residues long. The CDR3 DNA is TGTGCCAGCAGCGGCCGGGACCGTGGAAACACCATATATTTT. It yields the protein CASSGRDRGNTIYF.

The genes are TRBV29-1 and TRBJ1-1; no reliable D call. Germline V gene sequence: CDR1 SQVTM, CDR2 ANQGSEA. This CDR3 region has 13 residues. V was pared by 1 base and J by 6 bases, with 12 bases between. CDR3 protein: CSVEGRGWAEAFF. CDR3 in DNA: TGCAGCGTTGAAGGTCGGGGATGGGCTGAAGCTTTCTTT.

The rearrangement joins TRBV11-2 to TRBJ2-5; the match to TRBD1 covers 9 bases. V shed 6 bases and J 3 bases; nucleotides not matched to a gene: 2. Germline V lookup: CDR1 SGHAT, CDR2 FQNNGV. The length of the CDR3 is 13 residues. The CDR3 region has the DNA TGTGCCAGCAGACGGACAGGGGAAGAGACCCAGTACTTC. This gives the protein CASRRTGEETQYF.

This chain links TRBV6-1 with TRBJ2-2; D remains ambiguous. Germline V lookup: CDR1 MNHNS, CDR2 SASEGT. The CDR3 spans 16 residues. The ends were cut back, 2 bases at V and 5 bases at J, with 15 bases in the middle. CDR3 amino acids: CASSEHKTLRTGELFF. The DNA for the CDR3 is TGTGCCAGCAGTGAACATAAGACTTTAAGGACCGGGGAGCTGTTTTTT.

The DNA of the CDR3 is TGTGCCAGCAGCGTAGGTCCCGGTTCTCACGGGTACTATGGCTACACCTTC. It yields the protein CASSVGPGSHGYYGYTF. The chain recombines TRBV9 with TRBJ1-2, with D hard to call. CDR3 size: 17 residues. Per the germline V gene, CDR1 is SGDLS and CDR2 is YYNGEE. Trimming took off 0 bases at V and 3 bases at J, with 18 bases between the two ends.

The rearrangement uses TRBV9 and TRBJ2-7; TRBD2 agrees at 8 bases. The CDR3 runs 17 residues. V dropped 0 bases and J dropped 1; count of bases not matched to a gene: 9. Looked up from germline, CDR1 is SGDLS and CDR2 is YYNGEE. CDR3 nucleotide sequence: TGTGCCAGCAGCGTAGGTAGCGGGATTGGAGAGTCCTACGAGCAGTACTTC. Protein sequence: CASSVGSGIGESYEQYF.

The rearrangement uses TRBV5-6 and TRBJ2-4, with 8 positions matching TRBD1. This CDR3 has 16 amino acids. Unmatched junction bases numbered 10, after V lost 0 bases and J lost 8 bases. In germline, CDR1 is SGHDT, CDR2 YYEEEE. The CDR3 DNA follows: TGTGCCAGCAGCTTGGTTGGGTTCGGACAGGGTGACATTCAGTACTTC. Translated: CASSLVGFGQGDIQYF.

The chain has TRBV28 and TRBJ2-5; D possibly corresponds to TRBD2 (6 bases). The CDR3 is 13 amino acids. Germline V gives CDR1 MDHEN, CDR2 SYDVKM. Trimming removed 8 bases at V and 0 bases at J, with 10 bases between. CDR3 in amino acids: CASGREYQETQYF. In DNA, the CDR3 is TGTGCCAGCGGACGGGAGTACCAAGAGACCCAGTACTTC.

This clone was picked up one time. The rearrangement uses TRBV7-3 and TRBJ1-5; no definite D call. There are 15 residues in the CDR3. The germline CDR1 and CDR2 sequences are SGHTA and FQGTGA. V was trimmed by 5 bases and J by 0 bases, leaving 11 bases between them. DNA for the CDR3: TGTGCCAGCAGCCCGGAAGGGAATAGCAATCAGCCCCAGCATTTT. Amino acids: CASSPEGNSNQPQHF.

CDR3 protein: CATSSLLPGGGGEQFF. DNA of the CDR3: TGTGCCACCAGCAGTTTATTGCCAGGGGGAGGGGGTGAGCAGTTCTTC. The chain is built from TRBV15 and TRBJ2-1; D may be TRBD1 or TRBD2 (7 bases each). Trimming pared 3 bases from V and 9 bases from J, leaving 21 bases between. The CDR3 length is 16 residues. Germline CDR1 and CDR2: LNHNV and YYDKDF (reference sequence).

The V gene is TRBV7-2, the J gene TRBJ2-7; D uncertain. Per germline, CDR1 SGHTA and CDR2 FQGNSA. There are 13 residues in the CDR3. V was shortened by 1 base and J by 2 bases, with 6 bases between the two germline ends. The CDR3, as DNA: TGTGCCAGCAGCTTAGTTCAAACCTACGAGCAGTACTTC. This encodes CASSLVQTYEQYF.

Comment on this clone: One end of the junction is discordant with germline, which a read error may explain. The V gene is TRBV7-7, the J gene TRBJ1-4; perhaps TRBD1 as D (6 bases). Germline lookup yields CDR1 SSHAT and CDR2 FNYEAQ (reference sequence). This CDR3 spans 14 amino acids. The CDR3 bases are TGTGCTAGCAGCTCAGGGGATGGAAATGAAAAACTGTTTTTT. Its protein product is CASSSGDGNEKLFF.

This clone was seen once. The rearrangement joins TRBV9 to TRBJ2-5; TRBD1 agrees at 7 bases. CDR1 and CDR2 (germline): SGDLS, YYNGEE. This CDR3 is 14 amino acids long. J gave up 2 bases and V 3 bases, and 4 bases lay outside the gene matches. This CDR3 reads CASSARQGQETQYF. CDR3 DNA: TGTGCCAGCAGCGCAAGACAGGGACAAGAGACCCAGTACTTC.